These 7 T cell receptor beta chains were sequenced from one sample in a study of CD8 T cells in Susac syndrome. Reverse transcription of 0.5 to 1 ug RNA was performed with random hexamers. Each CDR3 protein gets one entry after TCRdb re-called the immunoSEQ multiplex PCR reads with MiXCR. The sample consists of roughly 200,000 distinct CDR3 sequences, 90% to 96% of them appearing once. Sequencing was carried out using CD4+ T cells from PBMCs. These receptors were obtained from a human donor with multiple sclerosis.

The V and J genes are TRBV30 and TRBJ1-1; D is unresolved. The CDR3 has 13 amino acids. In germline, CDR1 is GTSNPN, CDR2 SVGIG (reference sequence). Trimming stripped 1 base from V and 5 bases from J, with 11 bases between. The CDR3 loop reads CAWSGTSGTEAFF. The CDR3 DNA follows: TGTGCCTGGAGTGGCACCTCGGGGACTGAAGCTTTCTTT.

The CDR3 sequence: CASSFGRAGSSEKLFF. DNA for the CDR3: TGCGCCAGCAGCTTCGGCAGGGCTGGAAGTAGTGAAAAACTGTTTTTT. The J gene is TRBJ1-4, the V gene TRBV5-1; possible D gene TRBD1, 5 bases. Trimming left V 2 bases short and J 7 bases short, with 18 bases between. The CDR3 is 16 residues long. Germline V gene sequence: CDR1 SGHRS, CDR2 YFSETQ.

About this clonotype itself: At one boundary the junction diverges from the germline segment, which might be a read error. The chain carries TRBV7-9 and TRBJ2-5, with 9 bases matching TRBD2. This CDR3 is built from 13 residues. The germline V gene has CDR1 SEHNR and CDR2 FQNEAQ (reference sequence). CDR3 amino acids: CASSLAGVETQYF. Written as DNA, the CDR3 is TGTGCCAGCAGTTTAGCGGGGGTGGAGACCCAGTACTTC.

The chain recombines TRBV9 with TRBJ1-2, with TRBD1 as a possible D gene (5 bases). The germline gives CDR1 SGDLS, CDR2 YYNGEE. V lost 4 bases and J 2 bases, leaving 18 bases between the germline ends. This CDR3 has 16 amino acids. CDR3 in DNA: TGTGCCAGCAGCCCAGGTCCGGGACGGCTCAACTATGGCTACACCTTC. Protein: CASSPGPGRLNYGYTF.

This clonotype has only a few counts. The chain couples TRBV20-1 to TRBJ2-1; D call uncertain. This CDR3 spans 11 amino acids. V dropped 4 bases and J dropped 1 base, with 2 bases sitting between them. Germline-derived CDR1 and CDR2 are DFQATT and SNEGSKA (reference sequence). The CDR3 coding sequence is TGCAGTGCTACTTCCTACAATGAGCAGTTCTTC. Its protein is CSATSYNEQFF.

The rearrangement joins TRBV20-1 to TRBJ2-5, with TRBD2 identical over 12 bases. Germline V gene sequence: CDR1 DFQATT, CDR2 SNEGSKA (reference sequence). This CDR3 is built from 15 residues. The V and J ends lost 6 bases and 4 bases, in that order; junction bases with no gene match: 9. Here the CDR3 reads CSAQRASGGVETQYF. Here the CDR3 DNA reads TGCAGTGCCCAGCGGGCTAGCGGGGGGGTAGAGACCCAGTACTTC.

The V gene is TRBV30, the J gene TRBJ2-6; D gene uncertain. The CDR3 runs 16 residues. Trimming took off 3 bases at V and 0 bases at J, with 12 bases between the two ends. The germline V gene has CDR1 GTSNPN and CDR2 SVGIG (reference sequence). CDR3 DNA sequence: TGTGCCTGGAGCGGCAGGCTAAGCTCTGGGGCCAACGTCCTGACTTTC. Its translation is CAWSGRLSSGANVLTF. Based on the CDR3 plus reference TRBV30 and TRBJ2-6, the full variable domain is SQTIHQWPATLVQPVGSPLSLECTVEGTSNPNLYWYRQAAGRGLQLLFYSVGIGQISSEVPQNLSASRPQDRQFILSSKKLLLSDSGFYLCAWSGRLSSGANVLTFGAGSRLTVL.